This TCR beta chain was found in a study of shared clonotypes between healthy human individuals. Study-wide points: Unshared clonotypes carried lower generation probabilities than those common to all four donors.

This clone has just one count. Its antigen is still unknown. The method was immunoSEQ multiplex PCR; TCRdb's version includes in-frame clones alone and lacks a portion of them. The repertoire includes about 2 million clones, around 95% of them detected once, and more than 0.1% sits in the top ten. Splitting of CD4+ cells produced CD45RA+ naive and CD45RA-negative memory subsets. The CDR3 length is 15 residues. V dropped 4 bases and J dropped 5 bases, with 17 bases sitting between them. CDR1 and CDR2 from the germline V gene are SEHNR and FQNEAQ (reference sequence). The clonotype originates from a young man in good health. Sequencing was carried out using naive CD4+ T cells sorted from blood. Subset given: CD45RA+ positively selected. This sequence joins TRBV7-9 and TRBJ2-5; TRBD1 might be the D (5 bases). The CDR3 here is CASSWDTGVRETQYF. CDR3 in DNA: TGTGCCAGCAGCTGGGATACAGGTGTAAGGGAGACCCAGTACTTC.